These 26 T cell receptor beta chains were sequenced from one sample in a study of T cells after yellow fever vaccination. Via MiXCR, TCRdb re-called the 5' RACE reads, giving one row per CDR3 protein. This table has 310,000 or so distinct CDR3 sequences, approximately 7% appearing once. Material: PBMCs, obtained about 41 days after the first yellow fever vaccination. Receptor source: a man younger than 35 who received the YFV17D yellow fever vaccine.

This clonotype occurred a few times. The chain is built from TRBV7-2 and TRBJ2-2, with TRBD1 as a possible D gene (5 bases). Between the trimmed V and J ends, which lost 5 bases and 5 bases, there was a span of 15 bases. Looked up from germline, CDR1 is SGHTA and CDR2 is FQGNSA. This CDR3 region has 15 residues. In nucleotides, the CDR3 is TGTGCCAGCAGCCCCGTAGGGGCAGAAACCGGGGAGCTGTTTTTT. Translated, it gives CASSPVGAETGELFF.

J is TRBJ2-7 and V is TRBV7-9; the D is unclear. The germline gives CDR1 SEHNR, CDR2 FQNEAQ (reference sequence). Trimming pared 10 bases from V and 7 bases from J, leaving 17 bases between. The CDR3 is made up of 12 amino acids. CDR3 region: CATSPPFGEQYV. CDR3 nucleotide sequence: TGTGCCACCTCGCCACCATTTGGAGAGCAGTACGTC.

The rearrangement joins TRBV12-3 or TRBV12-4 to TRBJ2-3; D possibly uses TRBD1 or TRBD2 (5 bases each). The CDR3 is 13 residues long. Deletions cut 8 bases from V and 4 bases from J, with 13 bases between. DNA of the CDR3: TGTGCCAGCTCCCGGGGCCGGGCAGATACGCAGTATTTT. Translated, it gives CASSRGRADTQYF.

In its sample, this clonotype was seen many times. The gene calls are TRBV29-1 and TRBJ2-7; tentatively, D is TRBD2 (6 bases). Per the germline V gene, CDR1 is SQVTM and CDR2 is ANQGSEA. The V and J ends lost 0 bases and 0 bases respectively, with 12 bases between them. The CDR3 has 15 residues. CDR3 sequence: CSVEDPGGSSYEQYF. CDR3 DNA sequence: TGCAGCGTTGAAGATCCCGGGGGAAGCTCCTACGAGCAGTACTTC.

CDR3 protein: CSAGGRDSTDTQYF. In DNA, the CDR3 is TGCAGTGCCGGGGGGCGGGATAGCACAGATACGCAGTATTTT. The rearrangement joins TRBV20-1 to TRBJ2-3; possible D gene TRBD2, 7 bases. V lost 6 bases, J lost 0 bases, and 13 bases lay in between. This CDR3 region has 14 residues. CDR1 and CDR2 from the germline V gene are DFQATT and SNEGSKA (reference sequence).

The CDR3 bases are TGCAGTGCTAGAGTACGCGTGGGGTCCGATAATTCACCCCTCCACTTT. It encodes CSARVRVGSDNSPLHF. This chain connects TRBV20-1 to TRBJ1-6; D not resolved. Trimming removed 1 base from V and 5 bases from J, with 15 bases in between. CDR1 and CDR2 from the germline V gene are DFQATT and SNEGSKA (reference sequence). This CDR3 comprises 16 residues.

This clonotype was detected ten times or more. The chain is built from TRBV7-3 and TRBJ2-3; TRBD2 matches 11 bases. The junction had 0 bases not matched to a gene; V was cut back by 0 bases and J by 4 bases. This CDR3 spans 15 amino acids. The germline V gene has CDR1 SGHTA and CDR2 FQGTGA. The CDR3 loop reads CASSLTSGGADTQYF. The CDR3 DNA reads TGTGCCAGCAGCTTAACTAGCGGGGGGGCAGATACGCAGTATTTT.

This clonotype was counted many times. This chain uses TRBV11-2 with TRBJ2-1; TRBD2 matches 8 bases. This CDR3 contains 15 residues. V lost 8 bases and J lost 7; bases outside the gene matches: 13. Per germline, CDR1 SGHAT and CDR2 FQNNGV. The CDR3, as DNA: TGTGCCAGCGCTTCCCCCGAGCGGGGGCTTAATGAGCAGTTCTTC. It specifies CASASPERGLNEQFF.

This clonotype was seen more than once but under ten times. The V call is TRBV7-2, the J call TRBJ1-2; D call uncertain. Deletions cut 1 base from V and 4 bases from J, with 13 bases between. CDR3 size: 15 residues. Germline CDR1 SGHTA, CDR2 FQGNSA. CDR3 DNA: TGTGCCAGCAGCTTAGACAGAGGGTCTACCTATGGCTACACCTTC. The encoded protein is CASSLDRGSTYGYTF.

A few counts support this clonotype. The genes are TRBV7-9 and TRBJ1-1; TRBD1 is a possible D gene (5 bases). The V end was cut by 8 bases, the J end by 1 base, with 8 bases between. Germline-derived CDR1 and CDR2 are SEHNR and FQNEAQ (reference sequence). The CDR3 runs 12 residues. In DNA form, the CDR3 reads TGTGCCAGCGTAAGGGGGAACACTGAAGCTTTCTTT. This codes for CASVRGNTEAFF.

This clonotype was counted many times. This rearrangement joins TRBV5-1 to TRBJ2-1; no clear D. The V end lost 6 bases, the J end lost 0 bases, and 13 bases lay between the germline ends. Germline V gene data show CDR1 as SGHRS and CDR2 as YFSETQ. There are 15 residues in the CDR3. DNA for the CDR3: TGCGCCAGCAAGGTTTTCGGTAGCTCCTACAATGAGCAGTTCTTC. It specifies CASKVFGSSYNEQFF.

The chain couples TRBV20-1 to TRBJ1-2, with D perhaps TRBD1 (6 bases). Germline CDR1 and CDR2: DFQATT and SNEGSKA (reference sequence). This CDR3 has 10 residues. CDR3 protein: CGGLHYGYTF. CDR3 bases: TGCGGGGGGCTTCACTATGGCTACACCTTC.

The chain links TRBV19 to TRBJ2-3; 8 bases align to TRBD2. In germline, CDR1 is LNHDA, CDR2 SQIVND (reference sequence). V dropped 3 bases and J dropped 1; count of bases not matched to a gene: 12. The CDR3 covers 18 residues. The CDR3 DNA sequence: TGTGCCAGTAGTATTCTCCCCCTAACGACTAGCGGCACAGATACGCAGTATTTT. This sequence encodes CASSILPLTTSGTDTQYF. The variable domain in full, completed from reference TRBV19 and TRBJ2-3, reads DGGITQSPKYLFRKEGQNVTLSCEQNLNHDAMYWYRQDPGQGLRLIYYSQIVNDFQKGDIAEGYSVSREKKESFPLTVTSAQKNPTAFYLCASSILPLTTSGTDTQYFGPGTRLTVL.

This clonotype was seen a few times. The chain combines TRBV5-1 with TRBJ1-1; weak D call: TRBD1 (6 bases). Trimming took off 0 bases at V and 10 bases at J, with 13 bases between the two ends. The germline gives CDR1 SGHRS, CDR2 YFSETQ. The CDR3 is made up of 13 amino acids. In nucleotides, the CDR3 is TGCGCCAGCAGCTTGGACGGCATAGGGGGAGCTTTCTTT. The encoded protein is CASSLDGIGGAFF.

Of note for this clonotype: This may be a read error: a much more frequent sequence differs by one nucleotide. This CDR3 reads CSVDEGAGEQFF. The CDR3 nucleotides read TGCAGCGTTGATGAGGGGGCGGGTGAGCAGTTCTTC. The gene calls are TRBV29-1 and TRBJ2-1; 7 nucleotides match TRBD1. CDR1 is SQVTM, CDR2 ANQGSEA, per germline. J lost 9 bases, V lost 3 bases, and 5 bases had no gene match. This CDR3 is 12 amino acids long.

The J gene is TRBJ2-5, the V gene TRBV12-3 or TRBV12-4; 10 bases match TRBD2. This CDR3 has 16 residues. The junction had 5 bases not matched to a gene; V was cut back by 3 bases and J by 1 base. The CDR3 reads CASSFGVAGGQETQYF. CDR3 bases: TGTGCCAGCAGTTTTGGCGTAGCGGGGGGCCAAGAGACCCAGTACTTC.

This clonotype was seen many times. The V and J genes are TRBV20-1 and TRBJ1-1; maybe TRBD1 (6 bases). Germline V gene data show CDR1 as DFQATT and CDR2 as SNEGSKA (reference sequence). The length of the CDR3 is 14 residues. The CDR3 DNA reads as TGCAGCTCTCGGGGACACCGAGGGTACACTGAAGCTTTCTTT. Translated, it gives CSSRGHRGYTEAFF.

The rearrangement uses TRBV4-3 and TRBJ2-3; D may be TRBD1 (7 bases). CDR3 length: 17 residues. Between the trimmed V and J ends, which lost 2 bases and 0 bases, there was a span of 15 bases. Germline V gene sequence: CDR1 LGHNA, CDR2 YSLEER. Here the CDR3 reads CASSQTRRGHSTDTQYF. DNA for the CDR3: TGCGCCAGCAGCCAAACCCGGAGGGGGCACAGCACAGATACGCAGTATTTT.

The chain joins TRBV11-2 to TRBJ2-5, with a tentative D call TRBD2 (6 bases). The V gene's germline CDR1 is SGHAT and CDR2 FQNNGV. The CDR3 consists of 15 residues. V shed 5 bases and J shed 1 base, with 14 bases lying between them. As DNA, the CDR3 is TGTGCCAGCAGCCCCCCCGCCGGGGGCCAAGAGACCCAGTACTTC. Translating it yields CASSPPAGGQETQYF.

This sequence joins TRBV3-1 and TRBJ1-1; a possible D gene is TRBD1 (6 bases). The CDR3 extends over 14 amino acids. The V gene lost 4 bases and the J gene lost 1 base, with 10 bases spanning the gap. Germline assignment: CDR1 LGHDT and CDR2 YNNKEL (reference sequence). The CDR3 bases are TGTGCCAGCAGCCTTAACAGGGCGAACACTGAAGCTTTCTTT. Translation gives CASSLNRANTEAFF.

In this sample, this clonotype turned up a few times. This chain connects TRBV5-4 to TRBJ1-2; TRBD1 might be the D (5 bases). V lost 0 bases, J lost 5 bases, and 14 bases lay in between. The CDR3 totals 15 residues. Germline V gene lookup returns CDR1 SGHNT and CDR2 YYREEE (reference sequence). As DNA, the CDR3 is TGTGCCAGCAGCTTGGGTTGGCAGGGACCGTATGGCTACACCTTC. Translation: CASSLGWQGPYGYTF.

This clonotype has just a few counts. V gene TRBV12-3 or TRBV12-4 combines with J gene TRBJ1-5; possibly TRBD1 for D (6 bases). Deletions cut 3 bases from V and 2 bases from J, with 11 bases between. This CDR3 comprises 15 residues. CDR3 protein: CASSFEGGGNQPQHF. The CDR3 DNA sequence: TGTGCCAGCAGTTTCGAGGGGGGCGGCAATCAGCCCCAGCATTTT.

There are many counts of this clonotype. The chain employs TRBV20-1 and TRBJ2-4; TRBD2 is a possible D gene (7 bases). The CDR3 sequence is 12 residues long. Trimming pared 0 bases from V and 9 bases from J, leaving 9 bases between. Germline V gene sequence: CDR1 DFQATT, CDR2 SNEGSKA (reference sequence). The CDR3 reads CSARDRGAIQYF. The CDR3 nucleotides are TGCAGTGCTAGAGATCGGGGGGCCATTCAGTACTTC.

This clonotype was counted between two and nine times. V usage is TRBV21-1 and J usage is TRBJ1-2; the DNA was not compared with TRBD1, the D call given in the table. TRBV21-1 represents a pseudogene. The CDR3 is 13 residues long. For the CDR3, the DNA is TGTGCCAGCAGCACGCGGACACCTTATGGCTACACCTTC. The encoded protein is CASSTRTPYGYTF.

V is TRBV7-2 and J is TRBJ1-1; D call uncertain. Between the trimmed V and J ends, which lost 6 bases and 3 bases, there was a span of 5 bases. The CDR3 contains 11 residues. Germline V CDR1 and CDR2: SGHTA, FQGNSA. In DNA form, the CDR3 reads TGTGCCAGCAGATTCGACACTGAAGCTTTCTTT. Translation: CASRFDTEAFF. Supplemented by reference TRBV7-2 and TRBJ1-1, the full variable domain reads GAGVSQSPSNKVTEKGKDVELRCDPISGHTALYWYRQSLGQGLEFLIYFQGNSAPDKSGLPSDRFSAERTGGSVSTLTIQRTQQEDSAVYLCASRFDTEAFFGQGTRLTVV.

This clonotype has just a few counts. The rearrangement links TRBV20-1 to TRBJ1-1; no definite D call. Germline V CDR1 and CDR2: DFQATT, SNEGSKA (reference sequence). V was clipped by 5 bases and J by 2 bases, with 9 bases between them. This CDR3 contains 12 residues. The chain's CDR3 is CSAPLLNTEAFF. The CDR3 region has the DNA TGCAGTGCTCCCTTACTTAACACTGAAGCTTTCTTT.